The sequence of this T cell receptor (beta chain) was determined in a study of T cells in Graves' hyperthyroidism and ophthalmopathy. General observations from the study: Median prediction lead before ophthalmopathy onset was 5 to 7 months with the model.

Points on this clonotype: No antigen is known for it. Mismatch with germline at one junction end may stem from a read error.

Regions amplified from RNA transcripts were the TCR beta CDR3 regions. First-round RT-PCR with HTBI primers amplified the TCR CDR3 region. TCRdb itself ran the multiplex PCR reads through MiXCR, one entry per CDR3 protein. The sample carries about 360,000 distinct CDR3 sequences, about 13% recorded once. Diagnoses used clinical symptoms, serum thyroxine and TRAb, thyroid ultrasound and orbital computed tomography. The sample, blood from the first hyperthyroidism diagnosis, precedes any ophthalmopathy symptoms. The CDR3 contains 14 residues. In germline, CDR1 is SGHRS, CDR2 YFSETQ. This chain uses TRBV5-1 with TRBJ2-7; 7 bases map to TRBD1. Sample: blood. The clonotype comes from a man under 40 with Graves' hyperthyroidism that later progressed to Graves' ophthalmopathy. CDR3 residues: CASSLPGGSYEQYF. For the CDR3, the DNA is TGCGCCAGTAGCTTGCCAGGGGGCTCCTACGAGCAGTACTTC.